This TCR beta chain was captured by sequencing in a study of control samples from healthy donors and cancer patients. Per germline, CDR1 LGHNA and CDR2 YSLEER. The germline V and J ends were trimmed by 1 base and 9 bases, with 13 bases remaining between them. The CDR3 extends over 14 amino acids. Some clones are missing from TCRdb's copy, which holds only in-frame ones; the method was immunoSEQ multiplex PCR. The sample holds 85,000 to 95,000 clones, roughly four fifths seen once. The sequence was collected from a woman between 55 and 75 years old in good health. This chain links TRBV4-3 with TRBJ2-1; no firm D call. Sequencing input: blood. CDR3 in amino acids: CASSQAYIRSEQFF. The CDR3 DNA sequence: TGCGCCAGCAGCCAAGCGTACATAAGGTCTGAGCAGTTCTTC.